Listed here is a single TCR beta chain. Antigen specificity is unknown. The junction and the germline gene differ at one end; a read error may be behind it. The entry originates in a study of cytomegalovirus exposure and HLA in healthy donors. Findings of the study overall: In a later analysis, more than 15,000 TCR beta sequences were associated with HLA alleles at 0.05 false discovery rate. A previous analysis found most TCR beta V segments productive roughly 90% or roughly 30% of the time. Among TCR sequences, most were rare, though some public TCRs appeared in many donors.

60 Vbeta and 13 Jbeta primers were used in PCR. Profiled with immunoSEQ multiplex PCR; TCRdb holds only in-frame clones, not every one. Seen here are about 90,000 clones, 78% observed once, and the top ten hold under 5.5%. The receptor was derived from a woman between 40 and 50 years old in good health and CMV-seropositive. The sequenced sample consisted of PBMCs.

For the CDR3, the DNA is TGCGCCAGCAGCCAAGATTATGCAGCGGGACAGGGTTATTTC. As protein: CASSQDYAAGQGYF. The chain joins TRBV4-3 to TRBJ1-6, with 9 bases identical to TRBD1. The CDR3 is 14 amino acids. Germline-derived CDR1 and CDR2 are LGHNA and YSLEER.